The source of this T cell receptor (beta chain) is a study of T cells in Graves' hyperthyroidism and ophthalmopathy. Looking at the study overall: Upon initial diagnosis and before any treatment, peripheral blood was collected.

Study-wide points: Blood also showed most of the thyroid clonotypes that were expanded above 0.001. Ophthalmopathy, as predicted by the model, came a median 6.5 months after the prediction.

RNA transcripts were the template for amplifying TCR beta CDR3 regions. HTBI primers were used for first-round RT-PCR of the TCR CDR3. In TCRdb, the multiplex PCR reads were re-called with MiXCR into one record per CDR3 protein. The sample contains roughly 650,000 distinct CDR3 sequences, about a sixth of which appear only once. As regards this clonotype: Its specificity is unknown.

The length of the CDR3 is 15 residues. V dropped 5 bases and J dropped 4 bases, with 14 bases sitting between them. The specimen sequenced was blood. The V call is TRBV12-3 or TRBV12-4, the J call TRBJ2-2; no definite D call. The TCR comes from a middle-aged woman with Graves' ophthalmopathy. Here the CDR3 reads CASSRPGASTGELFF. CDR3 sequence (DNA): TGTGCCAGCAGTCGTCCAGGAGCCAGCACCGGGGAGCTGTTTTTT.